This entry lists 14 T cell receptor beta chains sequenced from one sample in a study of identical twins. TCRdb reanalysed the 5' RACE reads using MiXCR and keeps one entry per CDR3 protein. The table includes about 220,000 distinct CDR3 sequences, about 7.5% detected once. This sample also belongs to another study, concerning yellow fever vaccine responses in identical twins.

Sequences were obtained from CD8+ T cells sorted from blood. The receptors stem from a woman aged 18-30 years in good health.

This clonotype was seen ten or more times. J is TRBJ2-1 and V is TRBV29-1, with a tentative D call TRBD1 (6 bases). Trimming removed 0 bases from V and 6 bases from J, with 12 bases in between. This CDR3 comprises 14 residues. Germline V gene lookup returns CDR1 SQVTM and CDR2 ANQGSEA. In nucleotides, the CDR3 is TGCAGCGTTGAAGAACAGGGAAAGGGCAATGAGCAGTTCTTC. Protein sequence: CSVEEQGKGNEQFF.

This clonotype occurred a few times. The chain combines TRBV7-9 with TRBJ1-1, with D perhaps matching TRBD1 (5 bases). Germline-derived CDR1 and CDR2 are SEHNR and FQNEAQ (reference sequence). The CDR3 runs 13 residues. V gave up 3 bases and J gave up 5 bases, with 10 bases separating them. Here the CDR3 reads CASSLGGTTEAFF. As DNA, the CDR3 is TGTGCCAGCAGCTTGGGGGGGACGACTGAAGCTTTCTTT.

This clonotype was detected a few times. The chain employs TRBV29-1 and TRBJ2-5; a possible D gene is TRBD1 (5 bases). The ends were cut back, 4 bases at V and 2 bases at J, with 14 bases in the middle. CDR1 and CDR2 (germline): SQVTM, ANQGSEA. This CDR3 spans 14 amino acids. The chain's CDR3 is CSVVGADYQETQYF. CDR3 bases: TGCAGCGTTGTTGGGGCAGATTATCAAGAGACCCAGTACTTC.

Ten or more counts support this clonotype. The rearrangement uses TRBV2 and TRBJ2-3; D is possibly TRBD1 (6 bases). Germline-derived CDR1 and CDR2 are SNHLY and FYNNEI. The CDR3 extends over 16 amino acids. V was clipped by 8 bases and J by 0 bases, with 18 bases between them. CDR3 sequence: CASGSGTLTSTDTQYF. The CDR3 DNA reads as TGTGCCAGCGGCTCCGGGACATTAACTAGCACAGATACGCAGTATTTT.

This clonotype was recorded a few times. The rearrangement joins TRBV7-9 to TRBJ1-5, with 9 bases that match TRBD1. The CDR3 is made up of 15 amino acids. Germline V gene data show CDR1 as SEHNR and CDR2 as FQNEAQ (reference sequence). V was pared by 4 bases and J by 5 bases, with 6 bases of the junction left unmatched. The CDR3 region has the DNA TGTGCCAGCAGCTCTGAACGGGACAGGGATCAGCCCCAGCATTTT. Encoded protein: CASSSERDRDQPQHF.

Ten or more counts support this clonotype. The CDR3 region has the DNA TGTGCCAGCAGTTCTGCCAGGTTGAACACTGAAGCTTTCTTT. Its translation is CASSSARLNTEAFF. This chain connects TRBV27 to TRBJ1-1; D ambiguous. Trimming removed 4 bases at V and 0 bases at J, with 9 bases between. The CDR3 is 14 amino acids. Per the germline V gene, CDR1 is MNHEY and CDR2 is SMNVEV (reference sequence).

This clonotype occurred many times. The chain links TRBV24-1 to TRBJ2-1; D may be TRBD2 (6 bases). V was cut by 5 bases and J by 2 bases, with 15 bases left in between. The CDR3 is 16 residues long. The germline V gene has CDR1 KGHDR and CDR2 SFDVKD. This CDR3 is CATSAGDLQTYNEQFF. The CDR3 nucleotides read TGTGCCACCAGTGCTGGGGACTTGCAGACCTACAATGAGCAGTTCTTC.

This clonotype was picked up a small number of times. The rearrangement joins TRBV27 to TRBJ1-4; D gene ambiguous. Trimming removed 3 bases from V and 10 bases from J, with 9 bases in between. Germline CDR1 reads MNHEY; CDR2 reads SMNVEV (reference sequence). The CDR3 contains 12 residues. The CDR3 DNA sequence: TGTGCCAGCAGTTTTTCCCGGGGAAAACTGTTTTTT. This encodes CASSFSRGKLFF.

This clonotype was detected many times. This chain joins TRBV6-2 or TRBV6-3 and TRBJ2-2, with no clear D. The CDR3 extends over 15 amino acids. From germline, CDR1 is MNHEY and CDR2 SVGEGT. The V end was cut by 6 bases, the J end by 6 bases, with 17 bases between. CDR3 in amino acids: CASRPPSVRPGELFF. The CDR3 DNA is TGTGCCAGCAGGCCCCCTTCCGTTAGACCCGGGGAGCTGTTTTTT.

This clonotype has a count of ten or more. The chain is built from TRBV3-1 and TRBJ2-1; either TRBD1 or TRBD2 may supply D (5 bases each). CDR1 is LGHDT and CDR2 is YNNKEL in the germline V gene (reference sequence). Trimming stripped 1 base from V and 8 bases from J, with 12 bases between. This CDR3 is built from 14 residues. CDR3 sequence (DNA): TGTGCCAGCAGCCAAGTATCCAGAGGGGATGAGCAGTTCTTC. It yields the protein CASSQVSRGDEQFF.

The rearrangement links TRBV16 to TRBJ2-7; no definite D call. The CDR3 has 11 amino acids. Germline assignment: CDR1 KGHSY and CDR2 FQNENV. Trimming took off 0 bases at V and 7 bases at J, with 4 bases between the two ends. CDR3 sequence: CASSQSREQYV. The CDR3 nucleotides are TGTGCCAGCAGCCAATCGAGAGAGCAGTACGTC.

This clonotype showed up just a few times. CDR3 in DNA: TGTGCCAGCAGCCAGCCCCTGGGGTGGCCGTCGTCCCAAGAGACCCAGTACTTC. Translation: CASSQPLGWPSSQETQYF. The chain joins TRBV14 to TRBJ2-5; D unclear. With 3 bases removed from V and 1 base from J, the gap between germline ends came to 21 bases. Per germline, CDR1 SGHDN and CDR2 FVKESK. This CDR3 has 18 residues.

The rearrangement uses TRBV27 and TRBJ2-7; D not certain. V was trimmed by 5 bases and J by 5 bases, leaving 19 bases between them. The CDR3 is 15 amino acids. Germline CDR1 is MNHEY and CDR2 is SMNVEV (reference sequence). The CDR3 DNA reads as TGTGCCAGCAGTGTAACAGCCGCTCCAAACCACGAGCAGTACTTC. Translating it yields CASSVTAAPNHEQYF.

The V gene is TRBV2, the J gene TRBJ2-5, with D hard to call. The CDR3 runs to 17 residues. Trimming shortened V by 4 bases and J by 1 base, and 19 bases separated the two germline ends. Germline V gene sequence: CDR1 SNHLY, CDR2 FYNNEI. CDR3 nucleotides: TGTGCCAGCAGTGTTTTTCCCCATAGTGTCTCCCAAGAGACCCAGTACTTC. Encoded protein: CASSVFPHSVSQETQYF.